The present T cell receptor beta chain was sequenced within a study of regulatory T cells in long-lasting Graves disease (dated by TCRdb to 2020 to 2023). Broadly, across the study: Patients with newly diagnosed Graves' disease had been on antithyroid drugs for under 3 months. This study used TCR sequencing and RNA sequencing of peripheral blood to compare persistent Graves' disease patients against newly diagnosed Graves' disease patients. The study was registered as a clinical trial and conducted in China. A total of around 35 samples underwent TCR sequencing: some 13 from persistent and roughly 20 from newly diagnosed Graves' disease patients. The full study reports these points: TRBV28, TRBJ1-2 and TRBJ2-5 were preferentially used in persistent disease, while TRBV20-1 and TRBJ2-1 were favored in newly diagnosed disease. The small sample size was acknowledged by the authors as a limitation that may reduce accuracy. The study examined only peripheral blood because the primary lesion, thyroid tissue, could not be accessed. More public clonotypes were shared among persistent patients (under 3,000) than among newly diagnosed patients (roughly 1,000). Sequencing and analysis were limited to the TCR beta chain. Compared with newly diagnosed patients, persistent Graves' disease patients had lower TCR Shannon entropy and fewer highly expanded clones, which suggests clonal expansion.

The library was produced with multiplex PCR. These reads were obtained on an Illumina HiSeq 4000. To build TCR beta libraries, CDR3 regions were amplified by Arm-PCR using iRepertoire HTBI primers. PCR products were gel purified before sequencing. On the authors' methods: A total of 62 TRBV and some 15 TRBJ segments were identified across samples and were used for gene usage analysis of CDR3 amino acid clonotypes. COPE and FqMerger were used to merge the filtered high-quality paired reads into contigs. BLAST was used to align contigs to IMGT TRBV, TRBD and TRBJ reference genes, with CDR3 defined following IMGT. Any clonotype with a frequency above 0.1% was classified as a highly expanded clone. Shannon entropy was used to measure repertoire diversity, and the Gini coefficient was used to measure V-J evenness. Clonotypes shared by more than one individual were considered public. TCRdb cleaned the public reads at Q25 with fastp, built clones with MiXCR and kept in-frame beta chains. Duplicate CDR3 protein sequences are folded into a single record with the most common DNA and genes. The V and J calls and clone size are TCRdb's, not the authors'. This sample gives hundreds of thousands of distinct CDR3 sequences in total; roughly a sixth of them show up just once. The top ten clonotypes cover less than 35% of the sample.

The CDR3 measures 12 amino acids from cysteine to phenylalanine. Only the CDR3 region is kept as DNA, spanning 36 bases read in frame from base 1. V and J lose 11 bases and 3 bases, and a span of 13 bases separates them. CDR1 and CDR2 are drawn from the germline V gene: MDHEN, SYDVKM. This specimen's time point label, per the study, means: newly diagnosed GD, antithyroid drugs for less than 3 months. For both TCR sequencing and RNA sequencing, RNA was extracted from PBMCs using TRIzol. Graves' disease was diagnosed according to American Thyroid Association guidelines. Patients were recruited from an endocrinology department in Xi'an, China. Each patient gave approximately 8.8 milliliters of peripheral blood, collected in an EDTA anticoagulant tube. Ficoll Paque Plus density gradient separation was used to isolate PBMCs, and no further T cell sorting was done. An Agilent 2100 Bioanalyzer and agarose gel were used to check RNA quality, and a NanoDrop 2000 was used to measure RNA concentration.

There are many counts of this clonotype. Its antigen is currently not known. Per-base quality was not reported, and no clone a single base away is much larger than it. The data also belong to a second study, concerning T cells in Graves' hyperthyroidism and ophthalmopathy. The second study's authors report: Stable Graves' hyperthyroidism was defined as the absence of progression to ophthalmopathy over 18 months of follow-up. Hyperthyroidism patients were aged 18 to 65 years and newly diagnosed, with disease duration of less than 2 months. The study excluded patients with uncontrolled infections, other autoimmune diseases, pregnancy or lactation. Diagnoses were established on the basis of clinical symptoms, serum thyroxine and TRAb, thyroid ultrasound, and orbital computed tomography. The first round of RT-PCR for the TCR CDR3 was performed with the HTBI primer set and the Qiagen OneStep RT-PCR kit. Blood samples also contained most of the expanded thyroid clonotypes (frequency above 0.001), which suggests that blood repertoires may reflect thyroid immune responses. Ophthalmopathy was separated from stable hyperthyroidism by a 13 V-J signature model, with just over 85% sensitivity and about 81% specificity obtained in cross-validation and 80%/75% obtained in testing. In validation, the model predicted progression to ophthalmopathy with about 71% sensitivity and 72.22% specificity, a median of approximately 6.7 months before onset. To identify TCR V-J signatures that set the groups apart, the researchers used a discovery cohort of 90 to 100 patients, made up of around 42 with Graves' ophthalmopathy and about 60 with stable Graves' hyperthyroidism. An independent validation cohort of 18 to 20 hyperthyroidism patients and more than 15 patients who later progressed to ophthalmopathy tested prospective prediction of ophthalmopathy. For training and testing, the 100 patients in the discovery cohort were randomly divided in a 7:3 ratio. The study also compared thyroid tissue and blood T-cell repertoires from several Graves' hyperthyroidism patients. After blood sampling, hyperthyroidism patients were treated with methimazole at a starting dose of 30 mg daily, and ophthalmopathy patients were treated with high-dose intravenous methylprednisolone. The libraries were constructed in a second round of multiplex PCR and then size-selected and purified. Paired-end sequencing of the libraries was performed with 100 bp reads on an Illumina HiSeq2000. Raw data were processed with SOAPnuke, discarding reads with adapters, uncalled bases, mean Phred below 15, or no exact constant-primer or identifier match. High-quality paired reads were merged with COPE v1.2.5, and unique nucleotide sequences were defined as clonotypes. MiTCR v1.1 was used to align the clonotypes against IMGT TRBV, TRBD and TRBJ reference segments. Analysis was restricted to V-J combinations with a frequency above 0.0001, which covered roughly 99% of repertoires. The TCS score was defined as F50 (clonal expansion) divided by E x V (chaos), with BLOSUM62-based TCRdist calculated between CDR3 peptides within each V-J. Welch's t-statistics and random forest reduced 500 to 550 V-J features to about 12, which were used in a naive Bayes classifier (R e1071). No statistical method was used to set the sample size in advance, and investigators knew the group allocation. TCR Vbeta CDR3 sequencing of 120 to 150 peripheral blood samples (under 45 ophthalmopathy, roughly 72 hyperthyroidism and some 17 progressor patients) is reported in the paper.

The source was peripheral blood mononuclear cells (PBMCs), collected at new diagnosis, from a patient treated with antithyroid drugs. The clonotype was recovered from a man aged 35-49 years with Graves disease. Donor details come from another sample of the same person, matched by shared clones. The chain employs TRBV28 and TRBJ1-1, with the D gene too uncertain to name. The DNA reads as follows: TGTGCCGCCCTCGGACGGCACACTGAAGCTTTCTTT. Its translation reads: CAALGRHTEAFF. Supplemented by the reference TRBV28 and TRBJ1-1 proteins around the CDR3, the complete variable domain is DVKVTQSSRYLVKRTGEKVFLECVQDMDHENMFWYRQDPGLGLRLIYFSYDVKMKEKGDIPEGYSVSREKKERFSLILESASTNQTSMYLCAALGRHTEAFFGQGTRLTVV.